This T cell receptor beta chain is drawn from a study of post-analysis software for immune sequencing data. Study-level findings and limits: Patients carried a handful of TRBV segments more frequently than controls did, and TRBV5-6, TRBV5-1 and TRBV20-1 were among them. Compared against controls, patients with multiple sclerosis displayed significantly lower normalized Chao1 diversity. Samples from one preparation batch, clustered by F measure, grouped strongly together.

The CDR3 contains 13 residues. Germline assignment: CDR1 SGHTS and CDR2 YDEGEE. The germline V and J ends were trimmed by 0 bases and 5 bases, with 6 bases remaining between them. To note about this clonotype: Its specificity is not known.

Unique-molecular-identifier-tagged TCR beta cDNA libraries were used. Each CDR3 protein gets one entry after TCRdb re-called the PCR reads with MiXCR. The data show around 160,000 distinct CDR3 sequences, about 34% seen once. The sequence was collected from a girl aged 10 to 17 with multiple sclerosis. Sample: blood, taken after autologous hematopoietic stem cell transplantation. The chain uses TRBV5-8 and TRBJ2-1; D not certain. CDR3 coding DNA: TGTGCCAGCAGCTTGGTTCGGGACAATGAGCAGTTCTTC. Its protein is CASSLVRDNEQFF.